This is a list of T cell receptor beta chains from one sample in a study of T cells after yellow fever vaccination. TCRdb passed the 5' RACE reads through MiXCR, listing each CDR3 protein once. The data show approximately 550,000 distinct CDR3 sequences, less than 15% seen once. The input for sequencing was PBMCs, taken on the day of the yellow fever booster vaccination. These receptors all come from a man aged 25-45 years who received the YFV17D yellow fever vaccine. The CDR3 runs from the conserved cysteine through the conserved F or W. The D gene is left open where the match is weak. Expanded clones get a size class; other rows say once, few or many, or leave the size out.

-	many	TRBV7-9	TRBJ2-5	CASSTGLETQYF	TGTGCCAGCAGCACAGGTTTGGAGACCCAGTACTTC
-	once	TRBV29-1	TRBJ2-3	CGTLGPTDTQYF	TGCGGCACGCTCGGCCCCACAGATACGCAGTATTTT
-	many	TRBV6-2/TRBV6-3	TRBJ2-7	CASSYSPYEQYF	TGTGCCAGCAGTTACTCACCGTACGAGCAGTACTTC
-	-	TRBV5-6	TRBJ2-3	CASSFTGGEADTQYF	TGTGCCAGCAGCTTCACGGGGGGCGAGGCAGATACGCAGTATTTT
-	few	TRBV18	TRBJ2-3	CASSRSGTDTQYF	TGTGCCAGCTCCCGTTCTGGGACAGATACGCAGTATTTT
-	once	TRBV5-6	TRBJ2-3	CASNLRATDTQYF	TGTGCCAGCAACCTCCGGGCTACGGATACGCAGTATTTT
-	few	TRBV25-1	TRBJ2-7	CASTPGPHSYEQYF	TGTGCCAGCACCCCTGGTCCGCATTCCTACGAGCAGTACTTC
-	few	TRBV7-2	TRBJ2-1	CASSLGVTNEQFF	TGTGCCAGCAGCTTAGGTGTGACGAATGAGCAGTTCTTC
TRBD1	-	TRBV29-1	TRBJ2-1	CSVDKGGLDEQFF	TGCAGCGTTGATAAAGGGGGCCTCGATGAGCAGTTCTTC
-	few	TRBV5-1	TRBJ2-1	CASSFSSGTYNEQFF	TGCGCCAGCAGCTTTAGTAGCGGAACCTACAATGAGCAGTTCTTC
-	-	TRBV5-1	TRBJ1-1	CASSSNGRAFF	TGCGCCAGCAGCTCGAACGGGAGGGCTTTCTTT
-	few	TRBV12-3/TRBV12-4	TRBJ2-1	CASAGQPYNEQFF	TGTGCCAGCGCCGGACAGCCCTACAATGAGCAGTTCTTC
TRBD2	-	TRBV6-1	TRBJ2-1	CASTDWSGSSYNEQFF	TGTGCCAGCACCGACTGGAGCGGGAGTTCCTACAATGAGCAGTTCTTC
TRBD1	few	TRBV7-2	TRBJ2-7	CASSLNPGQGAEQYF	TGTGCCAGCAGCTTAAACCCGGGACAGGGGGCCGAGCAGTACTTC
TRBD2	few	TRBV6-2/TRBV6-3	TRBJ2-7	CASINPTSGPAYEQYF	TGTGCCAGCATCAACCCCACTAGCGGGCCTGCCTACGAGCAGTACTTC
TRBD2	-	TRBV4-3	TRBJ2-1	CASSRLAGDYNNEQFF	TGCGCCAGCAGCCGACTAGCGGGAGATTACAACAATGAGCAGTTCTTC
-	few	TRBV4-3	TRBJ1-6	CASSQDVGTPLHF	TGCGCCAGCAGCCAAGACGTAGGAACACCCCTCCACTTT
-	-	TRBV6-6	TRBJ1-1	CASSSTVGTEAFF	TGTGCCAGCAGTTCGACAGTGGGCACTGAAGCTTTCTTT
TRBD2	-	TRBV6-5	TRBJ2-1	CASSYSASGRLSSYNEQFF	TGTGCCAGCAGTTACTCGGCTAGCGGGAGGTTGAGCTCCTACAATGAGCAGTTCTTC
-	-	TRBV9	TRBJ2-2	CASSVTGVGTGELFF	TGTGCCAGCAGCGTAACGGGAGTCGGCACCGGGGAGCTGTTTTTT
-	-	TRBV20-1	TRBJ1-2	CSATRGYDYGYTF	TGCAGTGCTACTCGTGGTTATGACTATGGCTACACCTTC
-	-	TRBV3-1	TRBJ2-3	CATSLTWQPTDTQYF	TGTGCCACCAGCCTGACGTGGCAGCCCACAGATACGCAGTATTTT
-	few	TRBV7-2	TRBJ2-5	CASSFPGLQETQYF	TGTGCCAGCAGCTTCCCAGGACTGCAAGAGACCCAGTACTTC
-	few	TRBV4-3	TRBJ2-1	CASSQGGGGYNEQFF	TGCGCCAGCAGCCAAGGGGGGGGCGGGTACAATGAGCAGTTCTTC
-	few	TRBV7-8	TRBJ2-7	CASSFPERGEQYF	TGTGCCAGCAGCTTCCCCGAACGTGGCGAGCAGTACTTC
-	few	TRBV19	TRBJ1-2	CASSTRSQGGNYGYTF	TGTGCCAGTAGTACCAGGAGCCAAGGGGGTAACTATGGCTACACCTTC
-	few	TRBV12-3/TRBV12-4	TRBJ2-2	CASRLSGGNTGELFF	TGTGCCAGCAGGTTGAGCGGAGGGAACACCGGGGAGCTGTTTTTT
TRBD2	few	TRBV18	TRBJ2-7	CASFNDPGLASHEQYF	TGTGCCAGCTTTAACGATCCGGGACTAGCGTCTCACGAGCAGTACTTC
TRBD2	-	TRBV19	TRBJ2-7	CASSSYGRASYEQYF	TGTGCCAGTAGTTCATACGGGAGGGCCTCCTACGAGCAGTACTTC
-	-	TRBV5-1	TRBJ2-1	CASKGEDEQFF	TGCGCCAGCAAGGGGGAGGACGAGCAGTTCTTC
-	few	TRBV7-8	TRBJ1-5	CASSLEVSNQPQHF	TGTGCCAGCAGCTTAGAAGTTAGCAATCAGCCCCAGCATTTT
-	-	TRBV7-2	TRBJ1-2	CASSRGVAGVGYTF	TGTGCCAGCAGCCGGGGGGTGGCAGGGGTCGGCTACACCTTC
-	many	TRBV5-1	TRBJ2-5	CASSLNSQETQYF	TGCGCCAGCAGCCTTAACAGTCAAGAGACCCAGTACTTC
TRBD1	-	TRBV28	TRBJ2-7	CAIHRGSRSYEQYF	TGTGCCATTCACAGGGGAAGTCGTTCCTACGAGCAGTACTTC
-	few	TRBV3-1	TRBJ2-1	CASSSRVYEQFF	TGTGCCAGCAGCTCCAGGGTCTATGAGCAGTTCTTC
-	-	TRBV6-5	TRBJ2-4	CASSYSSVRGKNIQYF	TGTGCCAGCAGTTACTCGAGTGTTAGGGGGAAAAACATTCAGTACTTC
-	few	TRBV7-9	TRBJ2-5	CASSPPRVQETQYF	TGTGCCAGCAGCCCCCCACGGGTACAAGAGACCCAGTACTTC
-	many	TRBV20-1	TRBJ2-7	CSLEGQSYEQYF	TGCAGTTTGGAGGGGCAATCCTACGAGCAGTACTTC
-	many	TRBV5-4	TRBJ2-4	CASSFSGQENIQYF	TGTGCCAGCAGCTTTTCCGGGCAGGAAAACATTCAGTACTTC
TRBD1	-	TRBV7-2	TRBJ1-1	CASSPVLDRGGYQAFF	TGTGCCAGCAGCCCTGTCCTGGACAGGGGGGGGTACCAGGCTTTCTTT
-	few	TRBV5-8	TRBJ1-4	CASSSGTPATNEKLFF	TGTGCCAGCAGCTCCGGGACACCCGCAACTAATGAAAAACTGTTTTTT
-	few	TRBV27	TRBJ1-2	CASSHGPSYGYTF	TGTGCCAGCAGTCACGGGCCCAGCTATGGCTACACCTTC
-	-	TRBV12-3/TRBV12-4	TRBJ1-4	CASRQNEKLFF	TGTGCCAGCAGACAAAATGAAAAACTGTTTTTT
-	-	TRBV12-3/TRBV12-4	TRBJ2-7	CASRNQSYEQYF	TGTGCCAGCAGGAACCAGAGCTACGAGCAGTACTTC